This T cell receptor (beta chain) came from a study of spatial heterogeneity in lung cancer. Time point described: sample taken at primary tumor resection. The CDR3 sequence is 14 residues long. Germline-derived CDR1 and CDR2 are DFQATT and SNEGSKA (reference sequence). V was pared by 5 bases and J by 3 bases, with 6 bases of the junction left unmatched. Using its own MiXCR run on the 5' RACE reads, TCRdb lists one record per CDR3 protein. The sample carries some 5,000 distinct CDR3 sequences, about 7.1% recorded once. Broader study findings: The study estimated around 7.2% alpha and about 12% beta chain coverage of tumor T cells. One measure, the expanded intratumoral alpha and beta TCR count, tracked tumor mutation counts.

By sample fraction, this clonotype is medium-sized. Antigen unknown. Sequenced here: lung tumor tissue, sampled at surgery. The chain is built from TRBV20-1 and TRBJ1-5; 8 bases fit TRBD1. The origin of this receptor is a male donor with early-stage non-small cell lung cancer. In nucleotides, the CDR3 is TGCAGTGCTTGGACAGGGCACGACAATCAGCCCCAGCATTTT. Its translation is CSAWTGHDNQPQHF.